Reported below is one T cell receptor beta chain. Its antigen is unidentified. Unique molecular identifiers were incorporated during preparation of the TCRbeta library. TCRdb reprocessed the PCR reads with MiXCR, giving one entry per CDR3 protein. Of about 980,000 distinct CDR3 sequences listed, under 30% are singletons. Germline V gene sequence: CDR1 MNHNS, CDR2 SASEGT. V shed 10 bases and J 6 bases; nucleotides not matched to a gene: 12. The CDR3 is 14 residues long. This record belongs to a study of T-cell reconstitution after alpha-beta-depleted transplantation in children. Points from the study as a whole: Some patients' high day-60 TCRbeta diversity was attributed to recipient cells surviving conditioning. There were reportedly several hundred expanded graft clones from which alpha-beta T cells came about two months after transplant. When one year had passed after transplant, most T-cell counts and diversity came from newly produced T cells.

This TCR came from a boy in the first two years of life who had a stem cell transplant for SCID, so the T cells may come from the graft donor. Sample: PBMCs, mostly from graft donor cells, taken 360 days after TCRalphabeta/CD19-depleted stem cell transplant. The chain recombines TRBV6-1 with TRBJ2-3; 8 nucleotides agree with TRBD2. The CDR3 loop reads CAIRTSRDPDTQYF. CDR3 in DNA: TGTGCCATACGGACTAGCCGGGACCCGGATACGCAGTATTTT.